The next 13 T cell receptor beta chains were all read from a single sample in a study of vaccination and CD4 T cells after COVID-19. Oncomine TCR Beta short-read sequencing was applied to DNA from cultured CD4+ T cells. One entry per CDR3 protein, called by TCRdb with MiXCR from the PCR reads. Of roughly 20,000 distinct CDR3 sequences in the sample, 25% to 30% are singletons; the top ten hold roughly a sixth. This sample's treatment: approximately nine-day PBMC culture with coronavirus spike peptide pools or control peptides (ViraFEST assay). Antigens of these TCRs are unknown. The sample was cultured CD4+ T cells from blood. These receptors were obtained from a human donor with COVID-19.

This chain links TRBV29-1 with TRBJ1-5; D remains unclear. Germline V lookup: CDR1 SQVTM, CDR2 ANQGSEA. The CDR3 consists of 13 residues. V lost 4 bases, J lost 6 bases, and 13 bases lay in between. CDR3 nucleotides: TGCAGCGTTGGAACAGACTCGACTCAGCCCCAGCATTTT. Its protein is CSVGTDSTQPQHF.

The rearrangement uses TRBV2 and TRBJ1-2, with a weak D call TRBD1 (5 bases). There are 15 residues in the CDR3. Trimming took off 7 bases at V and 9 bases at J, with 24 bases between the two ends. The V gene's germline CDR1 is SNHLY and CDR2 FYNNEI. CDR3 sequence (DNA): TGTGCCAGCAACCGAATGGGATGGTCGGGGGGGAGCTACACCTTC. Protein product: CASNRMGWSGGSYTF.

This clonotype has a handful of counts. CDR3 loop: CASSLRRKLGETQYF. DNA of the CDR3: TGTGCCAGCAGCTTAAGGAGGAAGCTAGGGGAGACCCAGTACTTC. The chain uses TRBV7-8 and TRBJ2-5, with TRBD2 as a possible D gene (5 bases). The V gene's germline CDR1 is SGHVS and CDR2 FQNEAQ. V lost 2 bases to trimming and J lost 5 bases, with 15 bases between them. The CDR3 covers 15 residues.

The chain uses TRBV5-1 and TRBJ2-6; tentative D call: TRBD1 (6 bases). CDR1 and CDR2 from the germline V gene are SGHRS and YFSETQ. With 6 bases removed from V and 2 bases from J, the gap between germline ends came to 9 bases. The CDR3 covers 14 residues. The CDR3 region has the DNA TGCGCCAGCATCTCAGGGGCTGGGGCCAACGTCCTGACTTTC. This gives the protein CASISGAGANVLTF.

This clonotype has a handful of counts. The chain carries TRBV6-1 and TRBJ1-4; TRBD1 aligns across 8 bases. Looked up from germline, CDR1 is MNHNS and CDR2 is SASEGT. J lost 4 bases, V lost 6 bases, and 10 bases had no gene match. This CDR3 has 16 residues. CDR3 sequence: CASSPGQGRVNEKLFF. The CDR3 nucleotides read TGTGCCAGCAGCCCCGGACAGGGACGGGTTAATGAAAAACTGTTTTTT.

This clonotype came up a few times. This sequence joins TRBV28 and TRBJ1-2, with TRBD1 matching over 8 bases. Germline CDR1 MDHEN, CDR2 SYDVKM. The V gene end was trimmed by 6 bases and the J gene end by 4 bases; junction bases not matched to a gene: 10. The CDR3 consists of 15 residues. The CDR3 nucleotides read TGTGCCAGCAGAGTAGAGGGACAGGACCCCTATGGCTACACCTTC. This encodes CASRVEGQDPYGYTF.

The V call is TRBV18, the J call TRBJ1-6; the match to TRBD1 covers 8 bases. Germline CDR1 is KGHSH and CDR2 is LQKENI. J gave up 6 bases and V 6 bases, and 7 bases lay outside the gene matches. The CDR3 has 15 amino acids. CDR3 in amino acids: CASSPGTGVNSPLHF. Written as DNA, the CDR3 is TGTGCCAGCTCCCCCGGGACAGGTGTTAATTCACCCCTCCACTTT.

V is TRBV19 and J is TRBJ2-2; D is ambiguous. This CDR3 comprises 12 residues. Germline V gene sequence: CDR1 LNHDA, CDR2 SQIVND (reference sequence). Trimming took 3 bases from V and 7 from J, leaving 6 bases between them. CDR3 nucleotide sequence: TGTGCCAGTAGTATGCTAGTCGGGGAGCTGTTTTTT. Translation: CASSMLVGELFF.

V gene TRBV19 combines with J gene TRBJ2-3, with 12 bases aligning to TRBD2. The CDR3 has 15 residues. Trimming took 4 bases from V and 4 from J; bases not matched to a gene: 3. In germline, CDR1 is LNHDA, CDR2 SQIVND (reference sequence). CDR3 region: CASSNRLAGADTQYF. DNA for the CDR3: TGTGCCAGTAGTAACCGACTAGCGGGGGCAGATACGCAGTATTTT.

The chain links TRBV7-2 to TRBJ2-3; no definite D call. Germline values: CDR1 SGHTA, CDR2 FQGNSA. The CDR3 spans 15 residues. The V and J ends lost 5 bases and 1 base respectively, with 13 bases between them. The CDR3 is CASSRQRKGTDTQYF. Written as DNA, the CDR3 is TGTGCCAGCAGCAGACAACGGAAGGGCACAGATACGCAGTATTTT.

The rearrangement uses TRBV6-1 and TRBJ2-3; 8 bases fit TRBD1. CDR1 is MNHNS, CDR2 SASEGT, per germline. The CDR3 is 16 amino acids. The J segment lost 1 base and the V segment lost 1 base, leaving 4 bases of the junction unmatched. CDR3 in DNA: TGTGCCAGCAGTGAAGGGACAGGGATTGGCACAGATACGCAGTATTTT. It codes for CASSEGTGIGTDTQYF.

In this sample, this clonotype turned up a few times. V gene TRBV11-3 combines with J gene TRBJ1-6; the D is unclear. Trimming took off 3 bases at V and 8 bases at J, with 11 bases between the two ends. From germline, CDR1 is SGHNT and CDR2 YENEEA. CDR3 size: 14 residues. The CDR3 loop reads CASSFVGSDSPLHF. The CDR3 DNA is TGTGCCAGCAGCTTCGTGGGGAGTGATTCACCCCTCCACTTT.

This clonotype has just a few counts. V and J are TRBV19 and TRBJ1-5; D might be TRBD1 (6 bases). V was trimmed by 2 bases and J by 6 bases, leaving 17 bases between them. The CDR3 has 16 residues. CDR1 LNHDA and CDR2 SQIVND come from the germline V gene (reference sequence). The CDR3 spells CASSITLQGMGQPQHF. In DNA form, the CDR3 reads TGTGCCAGTAGTATAACCCTTCAGGGGATGGGTCAGCCCCAGCATTTT.